This is a list of T cell receptor beta chains from one sample in a study of T cells in Graves' hyperthyroidism and ophthalmopathy. TCRdb independently ran MiXCR on the multiplex PCR reads; one entry per CDR3 protein. Of 80,000 to 100,000 distinct CDR3 sequences in the sample, 35% to 50% were seen once. Sequencing used peripheral blood or thyroid tissue (not recorded which). These TCRs come from a young woman with Graves' hyperthyroidism. Each CDR3 is given with its conserved first and last residue.

TRBV19 | CASRDYGYTF
TRBV9 | CASSAEDRAEETQYF
TRBV7-2 | CASSPDRGRNEQYF
TRBV7-9 | CASSLRGSYEQYF
TRBV7-2 | CASSHQTGNNSPLHF
TRBV7-9 | CASSPGLGEQYF
TRBV5-1 | CASSLAPSNQPQHF
TRBV13 | CASSFRVAGNTIYF
TRBV9 | CASSVGGWFDQPQHF
TRBV10-3 | CATEGATGTEAFF
TRBV28 | CASSFGGFGTQYF
TRBV9 | CASSARGGTGELFF
TRBV2 | CASSEALGTGGEGYGYTF
TRBV7-9 | CASSLGANTGELSW
TRBV29-1 | CSVEAITGELFF
TRBV6-1 | CASTRWTDIGGTHEQYF
TRBV7-9 | CASSLWQGQETQYF
TRBV7-2 | CASSLGQGAGYGYTF
TRBV28 | CASSSTGETQYF
TRBV7-8 | CASSYSGRARNEQFF
TRBV12-3/TRBV12-4 | CASSPPGLATQETQYF
TRBV10-1 | CASSLAGDSDTQYF
TRBV10-3 | CATLRSAVGIYEQYF
TRBV7-3 | CASSPHGGRVRSYEQYF
TRBV15 | CATSRETGGNAIYF
TRBV2 | CASIPTGDRDYEQYF
TRBV20-1 | CSARGESEAF
TRBV28 | CASGRGDYGYTF
TRBV4-1 | CASSQDWEGLAFEQYF
TRBV3-1 | CASSHLDGDYEQYF
TRBV20-1 | CSARDRGGRAIVREKLFF